What follows are 13 T cell receptor beta chains derived from one specimen sequenced in a study of identical twins. TCRdb reprocessed the 5' RACE reads via MiXCR and lists one record per CDR3 protein. Among more than 1.5 million distinct CDR3 sequences, around 29% were seen once, and the ten largest hold around 0.3%. Sequences were obtained from cord blood. These receptors all stem from a newborn girl in good health.

The chain employs TRBV29-1 and TRBJ2-1; possible D gene TRBD2, 6 bases. Looked up from germline, CDR1 is SQVTM and CDR2 is ANQGSEA. V was clipped by 8 bases and J by 2 bases, with 13 bases between them. This CDR3 comprises 13 residues. In DNA, the CDR3 is TGCAGCCTGAGACTAGGCACCTACAATGAGCAGTTCTTC. This gives the protein CSLRLGTYNEQFF.

This clonotype occurred a few times. The chain has TRBV7-2 and TRBJ1-1; D may be TRBD1 (5 bases). The CDR3 spans 14 residues. V was clipped by 5 bases and J by 3 bases, with 13 bases between them. Germline-derived CDR1 and CDR2 are SGHTA and FQGNSA. This CDR3 reads CASSRDFLYTEAFF. The CDR3 DNA sequence: TGTGCCAGCAGCCGGGACTTTCTTTACACTGAAGCTTTCTTT.

This clonotype was seen a few times. The chain links TRBV7-8 to TRBJ2-1; perhaps TRBD1 as D (6 bases). The V and J ends lost 2 bases and 4 bases respectively, with 18 bases between them. The CDR3 totals 17 residues. Per the germline V gene, CDR1 is SGHVS and CDR2 is FQNEAQ. In nucleotides, the CDR3 is TGTGCCAGCAGCTTAAGCCCGGGACACAAGTTTTACAATGAGCAGTTCTTC. Its translation is CASSLSPGHKFYNEQFF.

This clonotype was found many times. A much bigger clone sits one base away, suggesting this may be a read error. The rearrangement links TRBV6-6 to TRBJ1-2; 7 bases agree with TRBD1. Germline lookup yields CDR1 MNHNY and CDR2 SVGAGI (reference sequence). The CDR3 covers 13 residues. Losses at the gene ends were 7 bases for V and 3 bases for J; bases not matched to a gene: 5. The CDR3 bases are TGTGCCAGCACTCCCGACAGGGACTATGGCTACACCTTC. Protein product: CASTPDRDYGYTF.

V is TRBV11-3 and J is TRBJ2-3, with D unclear. The CDR3 consists of 14 residues. Germline CDR1 reads SGHNT; CDR2 reads YENEEA. V was clipped by 7 bases and J by 2 bases, with 13 bases between them. The CDR3, as DNA: TGTGCCAGCAACCCGTGTTACGACACAGATACGCAGTATTTT. Protein product: CASNPCYDTDTQYF.

The chain carries TRBV29-1 and TRBJ2-2; D is ambiguous. This CDR3 is 15 amino acids long. Germline CDR1 SQVTM, CDR2 ANQGSEA. Trimming pared 0 bases from V and 0 bases from J, leaving 8 bases between. Here the CDR3 DNA reads TGCAGCGTTGAAGACACCGGGTCGAACACCGGGGAGCTGTTTTTT. Amino acids: CSVEDTGSNTGELFF.

The table lists this clonotype with a few counts. The chain joins TRBV9 to TRBJ2-3; the D gene is possibly TRBD1 (5 bases). This CDR3 contains 15 residues. Trimming removed 4 bases from V and 4 bases from J, with 16 bases in between. Per the germline V gene, CDR1 is SGDLS and CDR2 is YYNGEE. This chain's CDR3 is CASSPQWGPPDTQYF. Written as DNA, the CDR3 is TGTGCCAGCAGCCCCCAGTGGGGCCCCCCAGATACGCAGTATTTT. The full variable domain, its missing parts supplied by reference TRBV9 and TRBJ2-3, is DSGVTQTPKHLITATGQRVTLRCSPRSGDLSVYWYQQSLDQGLQFLIQYYNGEERAKGNILERFSAQQFPDLHSELNLSSLELGDSALYFCASSPQWGPPDTQYFGPGTRLTVL.

This chain uses TRBV30 with TRBJ2-6, with 9 bases aligning to TRBD1. The germline CDR1 and CDR2 sequences are GTSNPN and SVGIG (reference sequence). This CDR3 spans 15 amino acids. The ends lost 5 bases at V and 6 bases at J; junction bases unmatched: 8. The CDR3 spells CAWGRDRAEANVLTF. The CDR3 region has the DNA TGTGCCTGGGGCCGGGACAGGGCAGAGGCCAACGTCCTGACTTTC.

The genes are TRBV7-9 and TRBJ1-2; tentative D call: TRBD1 (6 bases). Trimming removed 1 base from V and 4 bases from J, with 19 bases in between. CDR3 length: 17 amino acids. Germline values: CDR1 SEHNR, CDR2 FQNEAQ (reference sequence). CDR3 in amino acids: CASSLGGGADLVYGYTF. CDR3 bases: TGTGCCAGCAGCTTAGGTGGGGGGGCCGACCTTGTCTATGGCTACACCTTC.

The rearrangement joins TRBV6-6 to TRBJ1-1; 7 bases fit TRBD1. The CDR3 covers 13 residues. Germline CDR1 reads MNHNY; CDR2 reads SVGAGI (reference sequence). J was trimmed by 1 base and V by 8 bases; bases with no gene match: 4. The CDR3 DNA reads TGTGCCAGCTGTCGGGACAGGAACACTGAAGCTTTCTTT. It specifies CASCRDRNTEAFF.

The chain carries TRBV21-1 and TRBJ2-1. TRBV21-1 is a pseudogene. The CDR3 has 14 amino acids. The CDR3 sequence: CASSKRRSSYEQFF. The CDR3 DNA is TGTGCCAGCAGCAAAAGGCGGAGCTCCTACGAGCAGTTCTTC.

The J gene is TRBJ1-5, the V gene TRBV4-1; 7 nucleotides align to TRBD1. CDR1 and CDR2 (germline): MGHRA, YSYEKL. The CDR3 covers 15 residues. V trimming: 1 base; J trimming: 6 bases; junction bases outside the gene matches: 6. The CDR3 DNA is TGCGCCAGCAGCCAAGTCAGGGGGGGAGGTCAGCCCCAGCATTTT. Residues: CASSQVRGGGQPQHF.

This clonotype has just a few counts. The chain employs TRBV2 and TRBJ1-5, with a tentative D call TRBD1 (5 bases). The CDR3 consists of 18 residues. The V and J ends lost 3 bases and 0 bases respectively, with 18 bases between them. The germline V gene encodes CDR1 SNHLY and CDR2 FYNNEI. The CDR3, as DNA: TGTGCCAGCAGTGACCGACTTACGGGGACCCATAGCAATCAGCCCCAGCATTTT. This codes for CASSDRLTGTHSNQPQHF.